Below are 21 T cell receptor beta chains sequenced from a single sample in a study of cytomegalovirus exposure and HLA in healthy donors. Primers included in the PCR were 60 Vbeta and 13 Jbeta primers. Assay: immunoSEQ multiplex PCR; the TCRdb copy retains only in-frame clones and omits some. This sample carries some 190,000 clones, around four fifths of them seen once, and the ten largest clones take 1.5% to 2%. The sequenced sample was PBMCs. These receptors originate from a woman aged 30 to 39 in good health and CMV-seronegative.

This clone was picked up one time. This rearrangement joins TRBV18 to TRBJ1-1; 8 bases agree with TRBD1. Per the germline V gene, CDR1 is KGHSH and CDR2 is LQKENI. The trim removed 3 bases at V and 2 bases at J, leaving 8 bases unmatched. This CDR3 has 16 residues. DNA for the CDR3: TGTGCCAGCTCACCCGTGACAGGGGCTTCTAACACTGAAGCTTTCTTT. It yields the protein CASSPVTGASNTEAFF.

CDR3 sequence reads: CASSRTGWNSPLHF. CDR3 nucleotide sequence: TGTGCCAGCAGCCGGACAGGGTGGAATTCACCCCTCCACTTT. The J gene is TRBJ1-6, the V gene TRBV7-8, with 8 nucleotides matching TRBD1. J was trimmed by 7 bases and V by 5 bases; bases with no gene match: 4. In germline, CDR1 is SGHVS, CDR2 FQNEAQ. This CDR3 contains 14 residues.

This chain connects TRBV10-2 to TRBJ2-7; D perhaps matches TRBD2 (5 bases). The V end was cut by 2 bases, the J end by 6 bases, with 20 bases between. The CDR3 is 16 residues long. Looked up from germline, CDR1 is WSHSY and CDR2 is SAAADI. The CDR3 region has the DNA TGCGCCAGCAGTGAGAAAGGGAAACTAGTGGGCGCCGAGCAGTACTTC. This encodes CASSEKGKLVGAEQYF.

V usage is TRBV10-3 and J usage is TRBJ1-4, with D maybe TRBD1 (6 bases). Per germline, CDR1 ENHRY and CDR2 SYGVKD. The V gene lost 0 bases and the J gene lost 8 bases, with 16 bases spanning the gap. The CDR3 spans 16 residues. The CDR3 DNA is TGTGCCATCAGTGAGTCTGGGGGGGGGCAACGGGAAAAACTGTTTTTT. Its translation: CAISESGGGQREKLFF.

This chain links TRBV30 with TRBJ2-5, with TRBD1 identical over 8 bases. The CDR3 has 14 residues. Germline-derived CDR1 and CDR2 are GTSNPN and SVGIG (reference sequence). Unmatched junction bases numbered 6, after V lost 5 bases and J lost 1 base. The CDR3: CAWGQGRSQETQYF. In DNA form, the CDR3 reads TGTGCCTGGGGACAGGGCCGATCCCAAGAGACCCAGTACTTC.

The chain links TRBV9 to TRBJ2-7, with 8 bases that match TRBD2. Looked up from germline, CDR1 is SGDLS and CDR2 is YYNGEE. This CDR3 spans 15 amino acids. J lost 3 bases, V lost 0 bases, and 5 bases had no gene match. The CDR3 sequence: CASSVGVAGFYEQYF. The DNA for the CDR3 is TGTGCCAGCAGCGTAGGAGTAGCGGGGTTCTACGAGCAGTACTTC. The entire variable domain, with the rest obtained from reference TRBV9 and TRBJ2-7, is as follows: DSGVTQTPKHLITATGQRVTLRCSPRSGDLSVYWYQQSLDQGLQFLIQYYNGEERAKGNILERFSAQQFPDLHSELNLSSLELGDSALYFCASSVGVAGFYEQYFGPGTRLTVT.

This clone was detected only once. The chain couples TRBV27 to TRBJ1-2; D might be TRBD1 (6 bases). Trimming took off 5 bases at V and 4 bases at J, with 17 bases between the two ends. This CDR3 has 15 amino acids. Germline V gene data show CDR1 as MNHEY and CDR2 as SMNVEV (reference sequence). CDR3 in DNA: TGTGCCAGCAGTCCCCGGACAGACTCGCCCTATGGCTACACCTTC. This gives the protein CASSPRTDSPYGYTF.

The J gene is TRBJ1-5, the V gene TRBV30; no firm D call. Deletions cut 1 base from V and 6 bases from J, with 25 bases between. The CDR3 is made up of 18 amino acids. Germline V gives CDR1 GTSNPN, CDR2 SVGIG (reference sequence). The CDR3 DNA reads as TGTGCCTGGAGTGGTGCTCTCCAGACATCGACCTCCGTTCAGCCCCAGCATTTT. Residues: CAWSGALQTSTSVQPQHF.

This clone showed up just once. V usage is TRBV18 and J usage is TRBJ1-5; no reliable D call. The CDR3 sequence is 13 residues long. The germline V and J ends were trimmed by 5 bases and 3 bases, with 8 bases remaining between them. Germline assignment: CDR1 KGHSH and CDR2 LQKENI. CDR3 region: CASSADNNQPQHF. In DNA form, the CDR3 reads TGTGCCAGCTCAGCAGACAACAATCAGCCCCAGCATTTT.

The V call is TRBV19, the J call TRBJ2-1; TRBD2 is a possible D gene (6 bases). This CDR3 contains 18 residues. Per the germline V gene, CDR1 is LNHDA and CDR2 is SQIVND (reference sequence). V was trimmed by 7 bases and J by 3 bases, leaving 25 bases between them. CDR3 nucleotides: TGTGCCAGTACTACCGAACCACCGGGACTGGCAGTCTACAATGAGCAGTTCTTC. Translation gives CASTTEPPGLAVYNEQFF.

The V call is TRBV10-3, the J call TRBJ1-1, with 7 bases that match TRBD1. The V gene end was trimmed by 8 bases and the J gene end by 1 base; junction bases not matched to a gene: 7. The CDR3 extends over 14 amino acids. Germline V gene sequence: CDR1 ENHRY, CDR2 SYGVKD. Written as DNA, the CDR3 is TGTGCCATCGGGGCAAACAGGGGGAACACTGAAGCTTTCTTT. Protein sequence: CAIGANRGNTEAFF.

The V gene is TRBV30, the J gene TRBJ2-1; 10 bases line up with TRBD2. The V gene end was trimmed by 0 bases and the J gene end by 4 bases; junction bases not matched to a gene: 0. CDR3 length: 14 amino acids. Per the germline V gene, CDR1 is GTSNPN and CDR2 is SVGIG (reference sequence). The CDR3, as DNA: TGTGCCTGGAGTGTACTAGCGGGGTACAATGAGCAGTTCTTC. It is translated as CAWSVLAGYNEQFF. Supplemented by reference TRBV30 and TRBJ2-1, the full variable domain reads SQTIHQWPATLVQPVGSPLSLECTVEGTSNPNLYWYRQAAGRGLQLLFYSVGIGQISSEVPQNLSASRPQDRQFILSSKKLLLSDSGFYLCAWSVLAGYNEQFFGPGTRLTVL.

The chain combines TRBV18 with TRBJ1-5; D is uncertain. The CDR3 loop spans 14 amino acids. CDR1 and CDR2 (germline): KGHSH, LQKENI. Trimming pared 3 bases from V and 7 bases from J, leaving 13 bases between. This CDR3 is CASSPRAGGQPQHF. CDR3 sequence (DNA): TGTGCCAGCTCACCGAGAGCAGGCGGGCAGCCCCAGCATTTT.

The chain joins TRBV5-1 to TRBJ1-5, with TRBD1 identical over 9 bases. Trimming removed 0 bases from V and 4 bases from J; junction bases left unmatched: 2. This CDR3 has 15 residues. Germline V gene lookup returns CDR1 SGHRS and CDR2 YFSETQ. The CDR3 coding sequence is TGCGCCAGCAGCTTGGGACAGGGGGGTAATCAGCCCCAGCATTTT. Translated, it gives CASSLGQGGNQPQHF.

J is TRBJ2-2 and V is TRBV10-3; D gene unclear. The CDR3 spans 12 residues. With 7 bases removed from V and 1 base from J, the gap between germline ends came to 4 bases. Germline CDR1 is ENHRY and CDR2 is SYGVKD. This chain's CDR3 is CAITENTGELFF. The CDR3 DNA reads as TGTGCCATCACAGAGAACACCGGGGAGCTGTTTTTT.

J is TRBJ1-2 and V is TRBV9; 7 bases are a match to TRBD1. The ends lost 0 bases at V and 4 bases at J; junction bases unmatched: 9. Germline CDR1 SGDLS, CDR2 YYNGEE. The CDR3 spans 16 residues. CDR3 protein: CASSVGDSPGVYGYTF. CDR3 nucleotides: TGTGCCAGCAGCGTAGGGGACAGCCCTGGCGTCTATGGCTACACCTTC.

This chain links TRBV19 with TRBJ2-7, with a possible D match to TRBD2 (5 bases). The ends were cut back, 3 bases at V and 0 bases at J, with 12 bases in the middle. This CDR3 has 15 amino acids. The germline V gene encodes CDR1 LNHDA and CDR2 SQIVND (reference sequence). The CDR3 DNA is TGTGCCAGTAGTATCACCAGCGGTAGCTCCTACGAGCAGTACTTC. It translates to CASSITSGSSYEQYF.

The J gene is TRBJ2-2, the V gene TRBV7-6; D might be TRBD1 (6 bases). The CDR3 runs 17 residues. Trimming pared 5 bases from V and 0 bases from J, leaving 16 bases between. From germline, CDR1 is SGHVS and CDR2 FNYEAQ. The DNA of the CDR3 is TGTGCCAGCAGCCCAACTCCGAGGGACACGAACACCGGGGAGCTGTTTTTT. It is translated as CASSPTPRDTNTGELFF. The full variable domain, completed using reference TRBV7-6 and TRBJ2-2, is GAGVSQSPRYKVTKRGQDVALRCDPISGHVSLYWYRQALGQGPEFLTYFNYEAQQDKSGLPNDRFSAERPEGSISTLTIQRTEQRDSAMYRCASSPTPRDTNTGELFFGEGSRLTVL.

The chain is built from TRBV10-3 and TRBJ2-7; 8 positions agree with TRBD2. This CDR3 contains 13 residues. V shed 11 bases, J shed 3 bases, and the junction held 9 bases outside the gene matches. Germline V gives CDR1 ENHRY, CDR2 SYGVKD. CDR3 sequence reads: CASLGLGDYEQYF. DNA for the CDR3: TGTGCCTCCCTGGGACTAGGTGACTACGAGCAGTACTTC.

This chain links TRBV18 with TRBJ2-7, with 7 bases identical to TRBD1. V dropped 2 bases and J dropped 3; count of bases not matched to a gene: 4. Per the germline V gene, CDR1 is KGHSH and CDR2 is LQKENI. This CDR3 comprises 14 residues. This CDR3 is CASSPTTGDYEQYF. CDR3 bases: TGTGCCAGCTCACCAACTACAGGGGACTACGAGCAGTACTTC.

The sample holds one count of this clone. The V and J genes are TRBV6-5 and TRBJ1-5; 7 positions agree with TRBD1. In germline, CDR1 is MNHEY, CDR2 SVGAGI. With V trimmed by 7 bases and J by 7 bases, 7 bases remained unmatched. This CDR3 contains 13 residues. The CDR3 DNA reads as TGTGCCAGCAACGACAGGGAAGGGCAGCCCCAGCATTTT. This translates into CASNDREGQPQHF.